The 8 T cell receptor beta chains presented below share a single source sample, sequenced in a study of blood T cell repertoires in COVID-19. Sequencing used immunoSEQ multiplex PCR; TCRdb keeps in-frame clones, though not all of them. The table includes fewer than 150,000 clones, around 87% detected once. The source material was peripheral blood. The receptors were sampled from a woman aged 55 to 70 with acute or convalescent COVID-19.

Here the CDR3 DNA reads TGTGCCAGCAGCCTAGGGGGCTCGGATACGCAGTATTTT. This gives the protein CASSLGGSDTQYF. This chain uses TRBV7-3 with TRBJ2-3; TRBD1 agrees at 7 bases. CDR3 size: 13 residues. Germline V lookup: CDR1 SGHTA, CDR2 FQGTGA. Trimming took 5 bases from V and 6 from J; bases not matched to a gene: 5.

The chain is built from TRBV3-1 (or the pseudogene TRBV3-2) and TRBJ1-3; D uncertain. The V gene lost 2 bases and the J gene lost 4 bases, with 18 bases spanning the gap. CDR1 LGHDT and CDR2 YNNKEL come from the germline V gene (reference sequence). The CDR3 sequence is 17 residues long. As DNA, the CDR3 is TGTGCCAGCAGCCAACCGGGATTCCGACGGGCCGGAAACACCATATATTTT. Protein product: CASSQPGFRRAGNTIYF.

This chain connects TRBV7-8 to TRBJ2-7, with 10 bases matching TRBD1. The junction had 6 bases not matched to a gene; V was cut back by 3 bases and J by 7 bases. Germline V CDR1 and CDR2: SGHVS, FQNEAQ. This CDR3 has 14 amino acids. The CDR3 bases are TGTGCCAGCAGCTTGGGACAGGGGTTGGGGGAGCAGTACTTC. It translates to CASSLGQGLGEQYF.

CDR3 amino acids: CASSPPGLARQNEQFF. CDR3 DNA: TGTGCCAGTAGCCCTCCGGGACTAGCGCGACAAAATGAGCAGTTCTTC. The V call is TRBV19, the J call TRBJ2-1; TRBD2 aligns across 10 bases. Germline assignment: CDR1 LNHDA and CDR2 SQIVND (reference sequence). The ends lost 6 bases at V and 7 bases at J; junction bases unmatched: 12. This CDR3 contains 16 residues.

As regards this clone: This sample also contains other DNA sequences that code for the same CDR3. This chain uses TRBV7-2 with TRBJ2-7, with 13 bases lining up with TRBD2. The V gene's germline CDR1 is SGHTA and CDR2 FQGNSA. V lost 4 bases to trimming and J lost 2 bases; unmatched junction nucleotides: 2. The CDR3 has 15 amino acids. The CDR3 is CASSSGLAGAYEQYF. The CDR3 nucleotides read TGTGCCAGCAGCTCCGGACTAGCGGGAGCCTACGAGCAGTACTTC.

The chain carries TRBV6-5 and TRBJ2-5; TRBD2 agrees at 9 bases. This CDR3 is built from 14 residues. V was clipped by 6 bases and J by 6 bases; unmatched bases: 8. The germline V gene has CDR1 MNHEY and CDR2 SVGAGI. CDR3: CASRPGLAVQTQYF. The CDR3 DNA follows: TGTGCCAGCAGGCCGGGACTAGCCGTACAGACCCAGTACTTC.

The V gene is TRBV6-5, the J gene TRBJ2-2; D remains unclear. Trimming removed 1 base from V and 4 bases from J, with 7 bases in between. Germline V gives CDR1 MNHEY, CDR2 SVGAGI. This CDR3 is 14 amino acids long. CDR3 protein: CASSYYPRTGELFF. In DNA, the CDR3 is TGTGCCAGCAGTTACTATCCGCGCACCGGGGAGCTGTTTTTT.

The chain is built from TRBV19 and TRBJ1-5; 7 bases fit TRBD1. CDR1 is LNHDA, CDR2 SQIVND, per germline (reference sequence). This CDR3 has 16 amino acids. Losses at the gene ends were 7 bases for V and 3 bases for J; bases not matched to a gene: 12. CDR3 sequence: CASKRTGEGVNQPQHF. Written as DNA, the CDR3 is TGTGCCAGTAAGAGAACAGGGGAAGGGGTCAATCAGCCCCAGCATTTT.